The source of this T cell receptor (beta chain) is a study of a mutant IDH1 vaccine in newly diagnosed glioma. Study-wide background: Males made up around 62% and females about 38% of treated patients, whose mean age was roughly 40 years.

Deletions cut 1 base from V and 3 bases from J, with 11 bases between. Germline V lookup: CDR1 SGHNT, CDR2 YYREEE (reference sequence). The CDR3 contains 14 residues. This table comes from immunoSEQ multiplex PCR, and its TCRdb copy is limited to in-frame clones, with some not included. This table holds 68,000 or so clones, roughly 80% found once. Time point reported: week 35, safety follow-up. Mutant IDH1 20-mer peptide, at 300 ug, made up each vaccine dose, with topical imiquimod. Newly diagnosed WHO grade 3 or 4 IDH1-mutant, ATRX-lost astrocytomas were identified in the donors. This clone came up once. Its matching antigen is unknown.

This receptor was taken from a man aged 18 to 29 with glioma. Sequencing was performed on PBMCs, taken from a glioma patient whose treatment included an IDH1 peptide vaccine. This chain links TRBV5-4 with TRBJ2-7, with D maybe TRBD2 (6 bases). The CDR3 sequence: CASSLPGSHYEQYF. In DNA form, the CDR3 reads TGTGCCAGCAGCTTGCCCGGGAGTCACTACGAGCAGTACTTC.